These 7 T cell receptor beta chains share one sample of origin, sequenced in a study of T cell changes during pregnancy in multiple sclerosis. Assay: immunoSEQ multiplex PCR; the TCRdb copy retains only in-frame clones and omits some. The data contain approximately 100,000 clones, about 94% of them singletons. This specimen consisted of peripheral blood, obtained before pregnancy. Receptor source: a female donor with multiple sclerosis, enrolled in a pregnancy study.

The chain employs TRBV5-4 and TRBJ2-7; the match to TRBD1 covers 10 bases. The CDR3 runs 14 residues. Germline CDR1 and CDR2: SGHNT and YYREEE (reference sequence). V shed 3 bases, J shed 2 bases, and the junction held 2 bases outside the gene matches. The CDR3 loop is CASSWGQGTYEQYF. The CDR3 region has the DNA TGTGCCAGCAGCTGGGGACAGGGGACCTACGAGCAGTACTTC.

Written as DNA, the CDR3 is TGTGCCAGCAGCCTGACAGGGTTGGAAGTCTATGGCTACACCTTC. This sequence encodes CASSLTGLEVYGYTF. The chain carries TRBV5-6 and TRBJ1-2; 7 bases align to TRBD1. Germline loops: CDR1 SGHDT, CDR2 YYEEEE. V trimming: 4 bases; J trimming: 4 bases; junction bases outside the gene matches: 10. The CDR3 covers 15 residues.

The rearrangement links TRBV27 to TRBJ1-5; 11 bases are shared with TRBD1. V was pared by 6 bases and J by 6 bases, with 7 bases of the junction left unmatched. The CDR3 spans 15 residues. Per germline, CDR1 MNHEY and CDR2 SMNVEV (reference sequence). CDR3 DNA sequence: TGTGCCAGCAGCTTGGACAGGGGGCGCAGTCAGCCCCAGCATTTT. Its protein is CASSLDRGRSQPQHF.

The chain links TRBV14 to TRBJ1-3; the D is unclear. The CDR3 length is 15 residues. Trimming took 1 base from V and 5 from J, leaving 12 bases between them. Germline CDR1 SGHDN, CDR2 FVKESK. DNA for the CDR3: TGTGCCAGCAGCCAAGGAAGAGGCTCGAGAAACACCATATATTTT. Translation gives CASSQGRGSRNTIYF.

The V and J genes are TRBV2 and TRBJ1-1; D possibly corresponds to TRBD1 (5 bases). The CDR3 is made up of 13 amino acids. The germline V and J ends were trimmed by 5 bases and 0 bases, with 7 bases remaining between them. Germline V gene data show CDR1 as SNHLY and CDR2 as FYNNEI. In nucleotides, the CDR3 is TGTGCCAGCAGTAGGGGATTGAACACTGAAGCTTTCTTT. It codes for CASSRGLNTEAFF.

The J gene is TRBJ2-7, the V gene TRBV4-2; D is possibly TRBD2 (5 bases). V was trimmed by 4 bases and J by 2 bases, leaving 15 bases between them. This CDR3 comprises 15 residues. Looked up from germline, CDR1 is LGHNA and CDR2 is YNFKEQ. The CDR3 DNA reads as TGTGCCAGCAGCCCTTCGGGCGGGCGAACCTACGAGCAGTACTTC. Amino acid sequence: CASSPSGGRTYEQYF.

This chain uses TRBV29-1 with TRBJ1-2; D uncertain. V was shortened by 4 bases and J by 5 bases, with 14 bases between the two germline ends. This CDR3 contains 13 residues. The germline CDR1 and CDR2 sequences are SQVTM and ANQGSEA. The CDR3 spells CSVAGAPPYGYTF. The CDR3, as DNA: TGCAGCGTTGCAGGTGCACCGCCTTATGGCTACACCTTC.